This TCR beta chain was obtained from a study of blood T cell repertoires in COVID-19. Profiling relied on immunoSEQ multiplex PCR, and the TCRdb table lists in-frame clones only, not all of them. The sample carries just over 90,000 clones, around four fifths recorded once. CDR1 MDHEN and CDR2 SYDVKM come from the germline V gene. The J segment lost 11 bases and the V segment lost 1 base, leaving 6 bases of the junction unmatched. CDR3 length: 13 amino acids. The sequencing sample was made of peripheral blood. The chain combines TRBV28 with TRBJ1-1; 8 bases match TRBD1. The TCR originated in a human donor in a cohort sampled during active COVID-19. The CDR3 reads CASSLSGQGFAFF. The CDR3 DNA is TGTGCCAGCAGTTTATCCGGACAGGGTTTCGCTTTCTTT.